The rows below give T cell receptor beta chains drawn from one sample of a study of T cells after yellow fever vaccination. Each CDR3 protein is one row after TCRdb ran MiXCR on the 5' RACE reads. The table has some 200,000 distinct CDR3 sequences, about 3% seen once. The sample here was CD4+ T cells sorted from PBMCs, taken 10 days after the yellow fever booster vaccination. The origin of the receptors is a man aged 18-30 years who received the YFV17D yellow fever vaccine. CDR3s include the opening cysteine and the closing phenylalanine or tryptophan. A D gene is named only where the DNA matches it firmly. Clone size is given for some rows only: seen once, a few or many times, or a class if the clone is expanded.

clone size	D gene	V gene	J gene	CDR3 protein	CDR3 DNA
.	TRBD2	TRBV12-3/TRBV12-4	TRBJ2-1	CASRPGLAGFYEQFF	TGTGCCAGCAGGCCGGGACTAGCGGGGTTCTATGAGCAGTTCTTC
few	.	TRBV18	TRBJ1-2	CASSARSHGYTF	TGTGCCAGCTCGGCGAGGAGTCATGGCTACACCTTC
many	TRBD1	TRBV29-1	TRBJ2-1	CSLRRGQVSYNEQFF	TGCAGCCTTCGCAGGGGGCAAGTCTCCTACAATGAGCAGTTCTTC
many	TRBD1	TRBV7-9	TRBJ2-1	CASSSPGQGIGRNEQFF	TGTGCCAGCAGCTCACCGGGACAGGGGATAGGTAGGAATGAGCAGTTCTTC
many	.	TRBV5-1	TRBJ1-2	CASSLDSSFEAYGYTF	TGCGCCAGCAGCCTTGATTCCTCATTTGAAGCCTATGGCTACACCTTC
many	.	TRBV5-6	TRBJ2-4	CASSFTGGARENIQYF	TGTGCCAGCAGCTTCACAGGGGGGGCTCGCGAAAACATTCAGTACTTC
many	TRBD1	TRBV5-1	TRBJ2-2	CASSSRQGPGELFF	TGCGCCAGCAGCTCGAGACAGGGTCCCGGGGAGCTGTTTTTT
many	.	TRBV20-1	TRBJ1-5	CSARGSLGNQPQHF	TGCAGTGCTAGGGGGAGTCTAGGCAATCAGCCCCAGCATTTT
many	.	TRBV2	TRBJ2-7	CASNGHGSYEQYF	TGTGCCAGCAATGGACACGGTTCCTACGAGCAGTACTTC
many	.	TRBV12-3/TRBV12-4	TRBJ2-5	CASSLVGSQETQYF	TGTGCCAGCAGTTTAGTGGGCAGCCAAGAGACCCAGTACTTC
many	TRBD2	TRBV7-2	TRBJ2-1	CASSFSGGGDNEQFF	TGTGCCAGCAGCTTTAGCGGGGGGGGAGACAATGAGCAGTTCTTC
many	.	TRBV5-1	TRBJ2-7	CASSLERVYEQYF	TGCGCCAGCAGCTTGGAAAGGGTCTACGAGCAGTACTTC
.	.	TRBV18	TRBJ2-1	CASSPTSYNEQFF	TGTGCCAGCTCACCCACATCCTACAATGAGCAGTTCTTC
many	.	TRBV5-1	TRBJ2-7	CASSLDGSSYEQYF	TGTGCCAGCAGCTTAGACGGCAGCTCCTACGAGCAGTACTTC
few	.	TRBV9	TRBJ1-2	CASSEPSGYTF	TGTGCCAGCAGCGAGCCTAGCGGCTACACCTTC
many	.	TRBV5-8	TRBJ1-6	CASSFNRNSPLHF	TGTGCCAGCAGCTTCAACAGGAATTCACCCCTCCACTTT
few	.	TRBV7-9	TRBJ2-1	CASRSQSSYNEQFF	TGTGCCAGCAGATCTCAGTCCTCCTACAATGAGCAGTTCTTC
few	.	TRBV5-1	TRBJ1-1	CASSLAGGRDTEAFF	TGCGCCAGCAGCTTGGCCGGGGGACGCGACACTGAAGCTTTCTTT
many	.	TRBV4-3	TRBJ2-1	CASSQAPGTTYNEQFF	TGCGCCAGCAGCCAGGCCCCCGGGACCACATACAATGAGCAGTTCTTC
few	.	TRBV7-6	TRBJ2-1	CASSISPHASNEQFF	TGTGCCAGCAGCATTAGCCCTCATGCATCCAATGAGCAGTTCTTC
.	.	TRBV4-1	TRBJ2-1	CASSHAPGPLDNEQFF	TGCGCCAGCAGCCACGCACCCGGACCCCTTGACAATGAGCAGTTCTTC
many	.	TRBV18	TRBJ2-1	CASSPLGGGNEQFF	TGTGCCAGCTCACCACTAGGTGGGGGCAATGAGCAGTTCTTC
many	.	TRBV20-1	TRBJ1-4	CSARDPTKSNEKLFF	TGCAGTGCTAGAGATCCGACTAAGTCTAATGAAAAACTGTTTTTT
many	.	TRBV4-1	TRBJ2-5	CASSHLLTSREETQYF	TGCGCCAGCAGCCACCTATTGACTAGTCGGGAAGAGACCCAGTACTTC
.	.	TRBV2	TRBJ2-4	CASSDNKLKNIQYF	TGTGCCAGCAGTGATAATAAGCTCAAAAACATTCAGTACTTC
.	.	TRBV21-1	TRBJ1-2	CASTDTTSGGGYTF	TGTGCCAGCACGGATACCACGTCAGGGGGAGGCTACACCTTC
many	TRBD2	TRBV14	TRBJ2-1	CASSQETAGLTYNEQFF	TGTGCCAGCAGCCAAGAAACAGCGGGGCTAACCTACAATGAGCAGTTCTTC
many	.	TRBV5-5	TRBJ1-3	CASSLNGPGNTIYF	TGTGCCAGCAGCTTGAACGGGCCTGGAAACACCATATATTTT
many	TRBD1	TRBV5-4	TRBJ1-4	CASSRQGAAEKLFF	TGTGCCAGCAGCCGACAGGGAGCGGCTGAAAAACTGTTTTTT
few	.	TRBV4-2	TRBJ1-1	CASSQDGRQAFF	TGTGCCAGCAGCCAAGATGGCAGACAAGCTTTCTTT
many	TRBD1	TRBV7-2	TRBJ2-1	CASSNRGRFEQFF	TGTGCCAGCAGCAACAGGGGGCGCTTTGAGCAGTTCTTC
many	TRBD1	TRBV7-2	TRBJ1-2	CASSPGQENYGYTF	TGTGCCAGCAGCCCCGGACAGGAAAACTATGGCTACACCTTC
.	.	TRBV5-4	TRBJ1-4	CASSPGTSLPNEKLFF	TGTGCCAGCAGCCCCGGGACTTCTTTGCCTAATGAAAAACTGTTTTTT
many	.	TRBV5-4	TRBJ2-5	CASSLPYEETQYF	TGTGCCAGCAGCTTGCCGTACGAAGAGACCCAGTACTTC
many	TRBD1	TRBV5-1	TRBJ1-1	CASSFTGVYTEAFF	TGCGCCAGCAGCTTTACAGGGGTGTACACTGAAGCTTTCTTT
.	.	TRBV7-3	TRBJ2-3	CASSSLLGDGVTDTQYF	TGTGCCAGCAGCTCACTTTTAGGGGACGGGGTCACAGATACGCAGTATTTT
many	.	TRBV7-2	TRBJ2-6	CASADMGSGANVLTF	TGTGCCAGCGCCGATATGGGGTCTGGGGCCAACGTCCTGACTTTC
many	.	TRBV7-2	TRBJ2-5	CASSPGREETQYF	TGTGCCAGCAGCCCGGGCAGGGAAGAGACCCAGTACTTC
many	.	TRBV4-1	TRBJ1-1	CASSQDPGRVGTEAFF	TGCGCCAGCAGCCAAGACCCGGGGAGGGTTGGTACTGAAGCTTTCTTT